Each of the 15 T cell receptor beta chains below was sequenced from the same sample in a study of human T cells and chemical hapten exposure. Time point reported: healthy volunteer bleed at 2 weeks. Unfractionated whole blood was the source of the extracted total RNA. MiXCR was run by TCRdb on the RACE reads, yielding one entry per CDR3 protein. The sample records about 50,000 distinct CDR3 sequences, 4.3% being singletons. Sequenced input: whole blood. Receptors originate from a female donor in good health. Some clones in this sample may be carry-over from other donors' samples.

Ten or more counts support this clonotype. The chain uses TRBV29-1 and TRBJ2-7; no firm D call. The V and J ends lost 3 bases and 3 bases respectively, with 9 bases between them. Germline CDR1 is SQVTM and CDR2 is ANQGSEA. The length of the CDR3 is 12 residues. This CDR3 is CSVEDGHYEQYF. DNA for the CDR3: TGCAGCGTTGAGGACGGGCACTACGAGCAGTACTTC.

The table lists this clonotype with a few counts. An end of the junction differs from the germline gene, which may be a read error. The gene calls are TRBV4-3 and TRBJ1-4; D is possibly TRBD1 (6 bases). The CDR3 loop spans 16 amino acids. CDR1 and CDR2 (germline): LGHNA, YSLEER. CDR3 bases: TGTGCCAGCAGCCAAGATGGGGGCAGGGGAATTGAAAAACTGTTTTTT. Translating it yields CASSQDGGRGIEKLFF.

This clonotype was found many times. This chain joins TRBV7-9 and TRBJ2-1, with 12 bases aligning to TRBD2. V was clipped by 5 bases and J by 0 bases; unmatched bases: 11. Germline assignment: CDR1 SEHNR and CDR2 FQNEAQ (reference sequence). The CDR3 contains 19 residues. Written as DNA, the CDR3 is TGTGCCAGCAGCCCCAGACTAGCGGGGGTCTCGAGCTCCTACAATGAGCAGTTCTTC. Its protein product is CASSPRLAGVSSSYNEQFF.

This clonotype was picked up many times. DNA of the CDR3: TGCAGCGTGACATCCCGGAACACTGAAGCTTTCTTT. Translating it yields CSVTSRNTEAFF. This chain uses TRBV29-1 with TRBJ1-1; D is unresolved. V lost 6 bases to trimming and J lost 1 base, with 9 bases between them. The germline CDR1 and CDR2 sequences are SQVTM and ANQGSEA. The CDR3 contains 12 residues.

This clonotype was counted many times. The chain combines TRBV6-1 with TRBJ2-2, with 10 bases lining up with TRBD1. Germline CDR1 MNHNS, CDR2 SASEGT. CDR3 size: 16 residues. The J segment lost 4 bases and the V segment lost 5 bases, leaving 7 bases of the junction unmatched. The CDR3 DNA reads TGTGCCAGCAGTCCGGGACAGGGGTTTGGCACCGGGGAGCTGTTTTTT. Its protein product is CASSPGQGFGTGELFF.

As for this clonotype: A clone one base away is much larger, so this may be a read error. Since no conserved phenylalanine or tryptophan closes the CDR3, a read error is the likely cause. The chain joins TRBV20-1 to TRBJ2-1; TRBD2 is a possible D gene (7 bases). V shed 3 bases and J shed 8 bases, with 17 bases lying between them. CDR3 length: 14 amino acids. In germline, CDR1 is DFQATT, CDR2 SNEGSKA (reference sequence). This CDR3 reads CSARGRGGMDEQFI. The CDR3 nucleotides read TGCAGTGCTAGGGGGAGGGGGGGCATGGATGAGCAGTTCATC.

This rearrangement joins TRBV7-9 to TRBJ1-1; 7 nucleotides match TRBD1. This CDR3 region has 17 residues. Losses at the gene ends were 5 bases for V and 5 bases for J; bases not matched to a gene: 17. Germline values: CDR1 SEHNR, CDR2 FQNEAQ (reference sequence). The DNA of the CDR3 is TGTGCCAGCAGCGGGAGTGGGGAGGGGGCGAAGGGGACTGAAGCTTTCTTT. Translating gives CASSGSGEGAKGTEAFF.

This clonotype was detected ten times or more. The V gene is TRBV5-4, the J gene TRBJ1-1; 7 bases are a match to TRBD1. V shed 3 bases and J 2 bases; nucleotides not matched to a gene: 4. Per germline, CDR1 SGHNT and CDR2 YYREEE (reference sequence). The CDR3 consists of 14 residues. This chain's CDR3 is CASSSRDRNTEAFF. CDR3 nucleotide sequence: TGTGCCAGCAGCTCCCGGGACAGAAACACTGAAGCTTTCTTT.

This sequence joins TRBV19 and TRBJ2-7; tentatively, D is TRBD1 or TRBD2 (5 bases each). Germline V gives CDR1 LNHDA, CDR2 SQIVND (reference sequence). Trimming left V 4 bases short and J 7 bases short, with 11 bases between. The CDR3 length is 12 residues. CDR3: CASSTKGREQYF. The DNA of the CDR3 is TGTGCCAGTAGTACGAAGGGGAGAGAGCAGTACTTC. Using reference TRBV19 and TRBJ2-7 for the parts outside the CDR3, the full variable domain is DGGITQSPKYLFRKEGQNVTLSCEQNLNHDAMYWYRQDPGQGLRLIYYSQIVNDFQKGDIAEGYSVSREKKESFPLTVTSAQKNPTAFYLCASSTKGREQYFGPGTRLTVT.

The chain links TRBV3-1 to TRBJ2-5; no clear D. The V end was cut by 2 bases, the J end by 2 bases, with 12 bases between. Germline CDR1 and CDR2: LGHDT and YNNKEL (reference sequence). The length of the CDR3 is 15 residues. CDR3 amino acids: CASSQRTGLQETQYF. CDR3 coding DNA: TGTGCCAGCAGCCAAAGGACGGGCCTACAAGAGACCCAGTACTTC.

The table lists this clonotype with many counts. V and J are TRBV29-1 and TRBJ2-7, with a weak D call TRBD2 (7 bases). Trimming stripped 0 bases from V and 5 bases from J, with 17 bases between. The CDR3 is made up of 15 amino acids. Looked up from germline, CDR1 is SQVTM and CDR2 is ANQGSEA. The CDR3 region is CSVEDGGARCHEQYF. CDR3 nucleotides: TGCAGCGTTGAAGATGGGGGGGCGCGGTGTCACGAGCAGTACTTC.

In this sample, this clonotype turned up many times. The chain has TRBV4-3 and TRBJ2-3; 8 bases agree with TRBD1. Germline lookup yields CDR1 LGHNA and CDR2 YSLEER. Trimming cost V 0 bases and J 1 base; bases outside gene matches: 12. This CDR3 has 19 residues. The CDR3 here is CASSQDSGTGGDGTDTQYF. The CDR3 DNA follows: TGCGCCAGCAGCCAAGATTCGGGAACAGGGGGTGACGGCACAGATACGCAGTATTTT.

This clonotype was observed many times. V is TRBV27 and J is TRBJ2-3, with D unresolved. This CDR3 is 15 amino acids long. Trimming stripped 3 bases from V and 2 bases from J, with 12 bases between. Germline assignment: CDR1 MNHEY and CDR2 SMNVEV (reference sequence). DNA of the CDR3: TGTGCCAGCAGTTTGGGCTGGCGTCTCACAGATACGCAGTATTTT. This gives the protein CASSLGWRLTDTQYF.

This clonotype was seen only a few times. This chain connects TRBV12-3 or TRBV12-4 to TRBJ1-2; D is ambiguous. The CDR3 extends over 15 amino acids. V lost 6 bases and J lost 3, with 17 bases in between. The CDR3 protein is CASSSASLGDYGYTF. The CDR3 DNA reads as TGTGCCAGCAGCTCCGCTAGTTTGGGCGACTATGGCTACACCTTC.

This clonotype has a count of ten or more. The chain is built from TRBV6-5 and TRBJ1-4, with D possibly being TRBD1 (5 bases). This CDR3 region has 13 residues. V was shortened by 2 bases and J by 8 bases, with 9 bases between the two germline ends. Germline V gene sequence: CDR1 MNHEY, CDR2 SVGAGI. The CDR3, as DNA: TGTGCCAGCAGTTACCTGGGGGAAGAAAAACTGTTTTTT. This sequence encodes CASSYLGEEKLFF.